Below are 13 T cell receptor beta chains sequenced from a single sample in a study of cytomegalovirus exposure and HLA in healthy donors. PCR employed 60 Vbeta and 13 Jbeta primers. Profiling relied on immunoSEQ multiplex PCR, and the TCRdb table lists in-frame clones only, not all of them. The data hold 140,000 or so clones, with 75% to 80% observed a single time. What was sequenced was PBMCs. The receptors originated from a woman younger than 35 in good health and CMV-seropositive.

The chain links TRBV6-5 to TRBJ2-7; D is undetermined. The germline V gene has CDR1 MNHEY and CDR2 SVGAGI. CDR3 length equals 13 residues. V lost 2 bases to trimming and J lost 3 bases, with 8 bases between them. CDR3 in DNA: TGTGCCAGCAGTTACCGTCGCGGCTACGAGCAGTACTTC. This translates into CASSYRRGYEQYF.

The rearrangement links TRBV7-6 to TRBJ2-5; the match to TRBD2 covers 7 bases. The DNA end lines up better with TRBJ2-7; the J call may be wrong. In germline, CDR1 is SGHVS, CDR2 FNYEAQ. This CDR3 contains 14 residues. CDR3 sequence (DNA): TGTGCCAGCAGCTTGGCGGCGGGGGTCTACGAGCAGTACTTC. This encodes CASSLAAGVYEQYF.

Only a few counts were recorded for this clone. V usage is TRBV27 and J usage is TRBJ1-1; D remains unclear. CDR1 and CDR2 (germline): MNHEY, SMNVEV (reference sequence). CDR3 length: 14 amino acids. The V gene lost 2 bases and the J gene lost 5 bases, with 12 bases spanning the gap. The chain's CDR3 is CASSLARWTTEAFF. Here the CDR3 DNA reads TGTGCCAGCAGTTTAGCCCGATGGACTACTGAAGCTTTCTTT.

This clone was seen just once. The rearrangement uses TRBV5-1 and TRBJ2-7; 11 bases map to TRBD2. Trimming cost V 1 base and J 3 bases; bases outside gene matches: 0. Germline assignment: CDR1 SGHRS and CDR2 YFSETQ. The CDR3 has 14 residues. The DNA for the CDR3 is TGCGCCAGCAGCTTGACTAGCGGGGGCTACGAGCAGTACTTC. Translating it yields CASSLTSGGYEQYF. Combining the CDR3 with reference TRBV5-1 and TRBJ2-7 gives the whole variable domain KAGVTQTPRYLIKTRGQQVTLSCSPISGHRSVSWYQQTPGQGLQFLFEYFSETQRNKGNFPGRFSGRQFSNSRSEMNVSTLELGDSALYLCASSLTSGGYEQYFGPGTRLTVT.

The V call is TRBV6-1, the J call TRBJ1-4; perhaps TRBD1 as D (5 bases). V was cut by 8 bases and J by 10 bases, with 8 bases left in between. From germline, CDR1 is MNHNS and CDR2 SASEGT. CDR3 length: 10 amino acids. This chain's CDR3 is CASHQGKLFF. In DNA form, the CDR3 reads TGTGCCAGCCACCAGGGAAAACTGTTTTTT.

The chain recombines TRBV9 with TRBJ1-4, with D hard to call. This CDR3 region has 16 residues. CDR1 SGDLS and CDR2 YYNGEE come from the germline V gene. V dropped 4 bases and J dropped 1 base, with 14 bases sitting between them. Written as DNA, the CDR3 is TGTGCCAGCAGCCCCGAGGGAGGGAGAACTAATGAAAAACTGTTTTTT. Translating gives CASSPEGGRTNEKLFF.

The J gene is TRBJ1-2, the V gene TRBV4-1, with D tentatively TRBD1 (5 bases). The CDR3 loop spans 17 amino acids. CDR1 is MGHRA, CDR2 YSYEKL, per germline. Between the trimmed V and J ends, which lost 4 bases and 5 bases, there was a span of 23 bases. CDR3 loop: CASSPGARGKPTYGYTF. The CDR3 nucleotides are TGCGCCAGCAGCCCCGGGGCGCGGGGCAAACCTACATATGGCTACACCTTC.

The chain links TRBV6-6 to TRBJ1-1; D is uncertain. V shed 0 bases and J shed 1 base, with 9 bases lying between them. Germline CDR1 is MNHNY and CDR2 is SVGAGI (reference sequence). This CDR3 is built from 15 residues. CDR3 sequence: CASSYSPGWNTEAFF. The CDR3 DNA reads as TGTGCCAGCAGTTACTCGCCGGGATGGAACACTGAAGCTTTCTTT.

V and J are TRBV28 and TRBJ2-1, with 7 bases aligning to TRBD1. The V segment lost 6 bases and the J segment 2 bases; nucleotides outside the gene matches: 7. Germline loops: CDR1 MDHEN, CDR2 SYDVKM. This CDR3 spans 15 amino acids. CDR3 residues: CASSPTGWAYNEQFF. The CDR3 coding sequence is TGTGCCAGCAGCCCGACAGGGTGGGCCTACAATGAGCAGTTCTTC. The full variable domain, rest sourced from reference TRBV28 and TRBJ2-1, is DVKVTQSSRYLVKRTGEKVFLECVQDMDHENMFWYRQDPGLGLRLIYFSYDVKMKEKGDIPEGYSVSREKKERFSLILESASTNQTSMYLCASSPTGWAYNEQFFGPGTRLTVL.

CDR3 loop: CASSQGAGGGGAQYF. The CDR3, as DNA: TGCGCCAGCAGCCAAGGAGCGGGGGGGGGTGGGGCCCAGTACTTC. This rearrangement joins TRBV4-3 to TRBJ2-5; 10 bases are a match to TRBD2. CDR1 is LGHNA, CDR2 YSLEER, per germline. V was pared by 1 base and J by 9 bases, with 8 bases of the junction left unmatched. The CDR3 totals 15 residues.

This clone was detected only once. The chain is built from TRBV7-6 and TRBJ2-1; D may be TRBD2 (6 bases). Germline CDR1 reads SGHVS; CDR2 reads FNYEAQ. This CDR3 has 18 amino acids. Deletions cut 3 bases from V and 2 bases from J, with 20 bases between. CDR3 coding DNA: TGTGCCAGCAGCTTGGGGGTGGGGTGGCGGGGAGCCTACAATGAGCAGTTCTTC. It is translated as CASSLGVGWRGAYNEQFF.

In this sample, this clone turned up once. The V gene is TRBV2, the J gene TRBJ2-7, with 9 bases fitting TRBD2. The CDR3 consists of 15 residues. J gave up 5 bases and V 4 bases, and 9 bases lay outside the gene matches. Looked up from germline, CDR1 is SNHLY and CDR2 is FYNNEI. The CDR3 region has the DNA TGTGCCAGCAGTGGGTGGCGGGGGGGGCCGAACGAGCAGTACTTC. This translates into CASSGWRGGPNEQYF.

This chain uses TRBV6-1 with TRBJ1-2, with 7 bases matching TRBD1. Germline loops: CDR1 MNHNS, CDR2 SASEGT. The CDR3 runs 14 residues. J gave up 6 bases and V 5 bases, and 9 bases lay outside the gene matches. The CDR3 region has the DNA TGTGCCAGCAGTAAGCCGGGACAGCCGCATGGCTACACCTTC. It specifies CASSKPGQPHGYTF.